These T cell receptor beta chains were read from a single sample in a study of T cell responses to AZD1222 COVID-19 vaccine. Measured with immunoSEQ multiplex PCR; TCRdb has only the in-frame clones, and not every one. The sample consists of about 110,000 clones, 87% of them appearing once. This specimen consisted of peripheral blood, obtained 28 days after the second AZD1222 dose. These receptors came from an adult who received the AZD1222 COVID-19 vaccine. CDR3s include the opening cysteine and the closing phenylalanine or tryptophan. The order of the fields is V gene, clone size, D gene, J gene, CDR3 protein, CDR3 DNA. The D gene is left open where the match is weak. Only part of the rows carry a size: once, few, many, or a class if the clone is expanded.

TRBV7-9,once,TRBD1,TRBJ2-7,CASSSKSTGAPYEQYF,TGTGCCAGCAGCTCGAAGTCGACAGGGGCTCCCTACGAGCAGTACTTC
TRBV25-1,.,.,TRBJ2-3,CASRSWSSTDTQYF,TGTGCCAGCAGGTCCTGGTCTAGCACAGATACGCAGTATTTT
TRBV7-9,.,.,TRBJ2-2,CASSLRAANTGELFF,TGTGCCAGCAGCTTACGGGCCGCGAACACCGGGGAGCTGTTTTTT
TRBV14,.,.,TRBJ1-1,CASSRLTGGTEAFF,TGTGCCAGCAGCCGACTGACGGGGGGCACTGAAGCTTTCTTT
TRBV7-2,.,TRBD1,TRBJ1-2,CASSVPGQINYGYTF,TGTGCCAGCAGCGTACCGGGACAGATTAACTATGGCTACACCTTC
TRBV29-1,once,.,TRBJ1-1,CSVAMAGRAFF,TGCAGCGTTGCAATGGCAGGGCGAGCTTTCTTT
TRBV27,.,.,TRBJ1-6,CASSFALAQSPLHF,TGTGCCAGCAGTTTCGCGCTAGCCCAATCACCCCTCCACTTT
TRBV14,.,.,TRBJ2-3,CASSQVGDTQYF,TGTGCCAGCAGCCAGGTGGGGGATACGCAGTATTTT
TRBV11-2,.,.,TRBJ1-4,CASSPLGGSTNEKLFF,TGTGCCAGCAGCCCGTTGGGTGGTTCAACTAATGAAAAACTGTTTTTT
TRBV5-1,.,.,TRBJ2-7,CASSLTGRGEQYF,TGCGCCAGCAGCTTGACGGGAAGGGGCGAGCAGTACTTC
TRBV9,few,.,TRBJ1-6,CASSPRGDRPSALHF,TGTGCCAGCAGCCCCCGGGGAGACAGGCCTTCAGCCCTCCACTTT
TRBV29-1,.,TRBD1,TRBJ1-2,CSVGGTGIYGYTF,TGCAGCGTTGGGGGGACAGGGATTTATGGCTACACCTTC
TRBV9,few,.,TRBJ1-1,CASSPETGLTEAFF,TGTGCCAGCAGCCCTGAAACGGGGTTAACTGAAGCTTTCTTT
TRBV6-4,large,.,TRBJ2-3,CASSPWGTHTQYF,TGTGCCAGCAGTCCCTGGGGGACTCATACGCAGTATTTT
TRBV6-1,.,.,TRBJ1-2,CASSELSRLYGYTF,TGTGCCAGCAGTGAACTGAGTCGGCTCTATGGCTACACCTTC
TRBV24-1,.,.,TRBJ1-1,CATRGVDTEAFF,TGTGCCACCCGGGGTGTGGACACTGAAGCTTTCTTT
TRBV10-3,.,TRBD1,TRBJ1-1,CAISETPDREGNTEAFF,TGTGCCATCAGTGAGACCCCGGACAGGGAAGGAAACACTGAAGCTTTCTTT
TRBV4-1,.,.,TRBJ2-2,CASSQEGWELFF,TGCGCCAGCAGCCAAGAGGGATGGGAGCTGTTTTTT
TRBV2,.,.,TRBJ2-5,CASSEGGRGETQYF,TGTGCCAGCAGTGAAGGGGGCCGGGGGGAGACCCAGTACTTC
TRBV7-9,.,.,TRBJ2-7,CASSTGQRPYEQYF,TGTGCCAGCAGCACAGGACAGAGACCCTACGAGCAGTACTTC
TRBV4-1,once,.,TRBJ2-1,CASSQEQGYEQFF,TGCGCCAGCAGCCAAGAACAGGGTTACGAGCAGTTCTTC
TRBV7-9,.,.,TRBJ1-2,CASSLADGIPYGYTF,TGTGCCAGCAGCTTAGCCGACGGGATTCCCTATGGCTACACCTTC
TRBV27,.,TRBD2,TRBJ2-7,CASSLRPSGYEQYF,TGTGCCAGCAGTTTGAGGCCTAGCGGCTACGAGCAGTACTTC
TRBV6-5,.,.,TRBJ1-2,CASSLGAQGGYGYTF,TGTGCCAGCAGTTTGGGGGCCCAGGGAGGCTATGGCTACACCTTC
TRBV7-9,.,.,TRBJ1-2,CASSVFAGGYNYGYTF,TGTGCCAGCAGCGTTTTTGCCGGGGGATATAACTATGGCTACACCTTC
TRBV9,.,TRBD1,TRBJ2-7,CASSVGGGTGAREQYF,TGTGCCAGCAGCGTAGGAGGCGGGACAGGGGCTCGCGAGCAGTACTTC
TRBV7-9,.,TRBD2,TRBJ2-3,CASSLSSGYTDTQYF,TGTGCCAGCAGCTTATCTAGCGGATACACAGATACGCAGTATTTT
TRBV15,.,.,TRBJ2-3,CATSRDPGFTQYF,TGTGCCACCAGCAGAGATCCGGGGTTCACGCAGTATTTT
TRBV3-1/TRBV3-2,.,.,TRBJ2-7,CASSQGAGGQYF,TGTGCCAGCAGCCAAGGAGCCGGGGGCCAGTACTTC
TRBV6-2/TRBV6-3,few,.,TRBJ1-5,CASSPRWGRGGNQPQHF,TGTGCCAGCAGCCCCCGATGGGGCAGAGGGGGCAATCAGCCCCAGCATTTT
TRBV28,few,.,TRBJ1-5,CASNSDKDQPQHF,TGTGCCAGCAATTCAGACAAGGATCAGCCCCAGCATTTT
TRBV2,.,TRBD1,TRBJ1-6,CASRVQGTNSPLHF,TGTGCCAGCAGGGTACAGGGGACTAATTCACCCCTCCACTTT
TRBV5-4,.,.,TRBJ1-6,CASSPEQNSPLHF,TGTGCCAGCAGCCCGGAACAGAATTCACCCCTCCACTTT
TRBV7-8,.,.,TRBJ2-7,CASSPLVTGGPYEQYF,TGTGCCAGCAGCCCGCTAGTGACAGGAGGTCCCTACGAGCAGTACTTC
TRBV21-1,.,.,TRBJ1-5,CASSKRFRDRNQPQHF,TGTGCCAGCAGCAAAAGGTTTAGGGATCGCAATCAGCCCCAGCATTTT
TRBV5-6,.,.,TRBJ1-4,CASSSVEDGGEKLFF,TGTGCCAGCAGCTCTGTCGAGGACGGTGGTGAAAAACTGTTTTTT
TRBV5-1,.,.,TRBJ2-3,CASSLVTLGGTQYF,TGCGCCAGCAGCTTGGTGACCCTAGGGGGTACGCAGTATTTT
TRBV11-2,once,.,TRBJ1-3,CASSSDSTTGNTIYF,TGTGCCAGCAGCTCCGACAGTACGACTGGAAACACCATATATTTT
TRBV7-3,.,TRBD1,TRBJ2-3,CASSLGQGWRPDTQYF,TGTGCCAGCAGCTTAGGACAGGGGTGGCGCCCAGATACGCAGTATTTT
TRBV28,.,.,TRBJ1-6,CASSSLRRGALYNSPLHF,TGTGCCAGCAGTTCCCTAAGGAGAGGGGCTCTTTATAATTCACCCCTCCACTTT
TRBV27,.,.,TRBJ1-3,CASSTGTGNTIYF,TGTGCCAGCAGTACCGGTACTGGAAACACCATATATTTT
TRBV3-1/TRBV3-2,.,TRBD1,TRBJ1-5,CATVPQGGNQPQHF,TGTGCCACCGTGCCACAGGGGGGCAATCAGCCCCAGCATTTT
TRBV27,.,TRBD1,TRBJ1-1,CASSRLDRTVTEAFF,TGTGCCAGCAGTCGCCTGGACAGGACGGTCACTGAAGCTTTCTTT
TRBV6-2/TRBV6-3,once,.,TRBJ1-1,CASSTVNTEAFF,TGTGCCAGCAGTACAGTGAACACTGAAGCTTTCTTT
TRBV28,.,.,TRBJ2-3,CASSLSLAGYTDTQYF,TGTGCCAGCAGTTTATCCCTGGCGGGGTACACAGATACGCAGTATTTT
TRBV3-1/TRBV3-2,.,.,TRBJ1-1,CASSQLHEAFF,TGTGCCAGCAGCCAACTCCATGAAGCTTTCTTT
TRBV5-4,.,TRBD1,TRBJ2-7,CASSSRDRSLYEQYF,TGTGCCAGCAGCTCCCGGGACAGGAGCCTCTACGAGCAGTACTTC
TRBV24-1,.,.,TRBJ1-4,CATSDQGREEKLFF,TGTGCCACCAGTGACCAGGGGAGAGAGGAAAAACTGTTTTTT
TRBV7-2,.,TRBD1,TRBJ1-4,CASSSLSGGTEKLFF,TGTGCCAGCAGCTCGCTCTCAGGGGGTACTGAAAAACTGTTTTTT
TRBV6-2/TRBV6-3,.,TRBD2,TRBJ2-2,CASSQTGGRITGELFF,TGTGCCAGCAGTCAAACGGGGGGGCGCATCACCGGGGAGCTGTTTTTT
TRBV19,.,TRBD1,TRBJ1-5,CASSIMGGGTGGQPQHF,TGTGCCAGTAGTATAATGGGAGGGGGGACAGGGGGACAGCCCCAGCATTTT
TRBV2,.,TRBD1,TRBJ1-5,CASSGTGRGQPQHF,TGTGCCAGCAGTGGGACAGGGCGAGGGCAGCCCCAGCATTTT